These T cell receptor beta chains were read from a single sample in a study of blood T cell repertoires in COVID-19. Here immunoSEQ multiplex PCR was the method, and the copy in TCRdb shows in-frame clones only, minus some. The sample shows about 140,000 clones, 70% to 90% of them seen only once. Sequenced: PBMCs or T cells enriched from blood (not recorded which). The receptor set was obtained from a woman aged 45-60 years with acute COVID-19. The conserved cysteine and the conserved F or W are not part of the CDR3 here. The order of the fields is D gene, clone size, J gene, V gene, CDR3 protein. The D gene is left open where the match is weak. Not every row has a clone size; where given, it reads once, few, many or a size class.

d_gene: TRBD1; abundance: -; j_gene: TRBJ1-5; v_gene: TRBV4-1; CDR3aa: ASSQTFGRGTGPYSNQPQH
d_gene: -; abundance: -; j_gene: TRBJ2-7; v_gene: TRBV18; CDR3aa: ASSPPTPRSYEQY
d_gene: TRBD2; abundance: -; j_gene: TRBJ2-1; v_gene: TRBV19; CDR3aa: ASSRTSGAYNEQF
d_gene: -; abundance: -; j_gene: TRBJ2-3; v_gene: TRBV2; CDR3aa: ASSGQGRRSTDTQY
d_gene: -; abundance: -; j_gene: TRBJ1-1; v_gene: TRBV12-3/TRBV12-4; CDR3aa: ASSLLMNTEAF
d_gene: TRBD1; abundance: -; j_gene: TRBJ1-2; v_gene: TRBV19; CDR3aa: ASSAKRTGEGRYT
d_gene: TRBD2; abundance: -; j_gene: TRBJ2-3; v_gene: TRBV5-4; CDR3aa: ASSLQPGGPSGQY
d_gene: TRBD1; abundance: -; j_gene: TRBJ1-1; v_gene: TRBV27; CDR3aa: ASSLGQGGNTEAF
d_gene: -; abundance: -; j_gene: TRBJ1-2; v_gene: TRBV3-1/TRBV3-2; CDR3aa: ASSHSTGSDGYT
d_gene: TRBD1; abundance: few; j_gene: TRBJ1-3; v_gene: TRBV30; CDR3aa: AWTFDRGANTIY
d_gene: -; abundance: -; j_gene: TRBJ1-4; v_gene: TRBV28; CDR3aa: ASSSPGGPTNEKLF
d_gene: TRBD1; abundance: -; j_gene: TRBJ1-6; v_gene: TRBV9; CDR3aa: ASSVGGQVNSPLH
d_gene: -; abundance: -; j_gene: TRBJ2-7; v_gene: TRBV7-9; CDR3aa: ASSRLVYEQY
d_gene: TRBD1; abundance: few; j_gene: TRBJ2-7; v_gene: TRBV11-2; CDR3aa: ASSLGTGSYEQY
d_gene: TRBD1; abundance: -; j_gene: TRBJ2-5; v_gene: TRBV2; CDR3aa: ASSVDRGPVETQY